This passage covers 27 T cell receptor beta chains from one sample sequenced in a study of T cells in Graves' hyperthyroidism and ophthalmopathy. Using RNA transcripts as the source, TCR beta CDR3 regions were amplified. First-round RT-PCR of the TCR CDR3 relied on the HTBI primer set. TCRdb passed the multiplex PCR reads through MiXCR, listing each CDR3 protein once. This sample carries some 300,000 distinct CDR3 sequences, approximately 18% of them seen once, and the ten largest clones take less than 40%. The specimen was blood. These receptors came from a man in his fifties or sixties with Graves' ophthalmopathy.

The table lists this clonotype with many counts. The V gene is TRBV3-1, the J gene TRBJ1-4; unclear D gene. Germline V gene data show CDR1 as LGHDT and CDR2 as YNNKEL (reference sequence). CDR3 length equals 15 residues. The V and J ends lost 0 bases and 8 bases respectively, with 13 bases between them. The DNA of the CDR3 is TGTGCCAGCAGCCAAGAAGGAACCGGGTCCGAAAAACTGTTTTTT. Protein product: CASSQEGTGSEKLFF.

A remark on this clonotype: A read error may explain this, as a much larger clone is one base away. The gene calls are TRBV20-1 and TRBJ2-2, with D possibly matching TRBD1 (5 bases). The germline CDR1 and CDR2 sequences are DFQATT and SNEGSKA (reference sequence). This CDR3 contains 18 residues. CDR3 loop: CGARNPSPGTLRGGELFF. The DNA for the CDR3 is TGCGGTGCTAGAAACCCCTCACCAGGAACTCTAAGGGGCGGGGAGCTGTTTTTT.

In regard to this clonotype: One end of the junction fails to match germline, which may point to a read error. The chain couples TRBV7-9 to TRBJ1-2; a possible D gene is TRBD1 (5 bases). CDR3 length: 13 residues. Germline CDR1 is SEHNR and CDR2 is FQNEAQ (reference sequence). In DNA, the CDR3 is TGTGCCAACAGCTTCTCCAGGGACGATGGCTACACCTTC. It specifies CANSFSRDDGYTF.

The chain carries TRBV29-1 and TRBJ2-2; maybe TRBD2 (6 bases). CDR1 is SQVTM and CDR2 is ANQGSEA in the germline V gene. V lost 3 bases, J lost 5 bases, and 13 bases lay in between. CDR3 length: 14 residues. This CDR3 is CSVEEGLPTGELFF. CDR3 coding DNA: TGCAGCGTTGAGGAGGGTTTGCCTACCGGGGAGCTGTTTTTT.

At least ten counts were recorded for this clonotype. The V gene is TRBV13, the J gene TRBJ2-5, with TRBD2 matching over 12 bases. V dropped 5 bases and J dropped 0; count of bases not matched to a gene: 4. Germline loops: CDR1 PRHDT, CDR2 FYEKMQ (reference sequence). This CDR3 has 16 amino acids. The CDR3 coding sequence is TGTGCCAGCAGCCCCCGACTAGCGGGGGACCAAGAGACCCAGTACTTC. Protein sequence: CASSPRLAGDQETQYF. The full variable domain, its missing parts supplied by reference TRBV13 and TRBJ2-5, is AAGVIQSPRHLIKEKRETATLKCYPIPRHDTVYWYQQGPGQDPQFLISFYEKMQSDKGSIPDRFSAQQFSDYHSELNMSSLELGDSALYFCASSPRLAGDQETQYFGPGTRLLVL.

This clonotype was seen ten or more times. The rearrangement uses TRBV12-3 or TRBV12-4 and TRBJ2-6; 8 nucleotides match TRBD1. J was trimmed by 0 bases and V by 5 bases; bases with no gene match: 3. This CDR3 has 16 residues. Here the CDR3 DNA reads TGTGCCAGCAGTAAGGGACAGGTCTCTGGGGCCAACGTCCTGACTTTC. It translates to CASSKGQVSGANVLTF.

J is TRBJ2-3 and V is TRBV9, with TRBD1 identical over 10 bases. Germline trimming cut 0 bases from V and 3 bases from J; bases unmatched to any gene: 4. Germline CDR1 is SGDLS and CDR2 is YYNGEE. CDR3 size: 16 residues. Here the CDR3 DNA reads TGTGCCAGCAGCGTAGAGACAGGGGGCAGGACAGATACGCAGTATTTT. Amino acids: CASSVETGGRTDTQYF.

V and J are TRBV3-1 and TRBJ1-2; TRBD1 aligns across 9 bases. The junction had 7 bases not matched to a gene; V was cut back by 0 bases and J by 8 bases. In germline, CDR1 is LGHDT, CDR2 YNNKEL (reference sequence). The CDR3 spans 15 residues. The CDR3 DNA follows: TGTGCCAGCAGCCAAGAACGGGACAGGGTGGCCGGCTACACCTTC. This codes for CASSQERDRVAGYTF.

This chain uses TRBV10-1 with TRBJ1-4; no clear D. Trimming pared 6 bases from V and 7 bases from J, leaving 15 bases between. The CDR3 runs to 14 residues. Germline V gene lookup returns CDR1 WNHNN and CDR2 SYGVQD (reference sequence). In DNA, the CDR3 is TGCGCCAGCAGCGCGGCCCAGATCGGTGAAAAACTGTTTTTT. It encodes CASSAAQIGEKLFF.

This clonotype was observed at least ten times. The chain couples TRBV7-6 to TRBJ2-5; D might be TRBD2 (6 bases). Germline assignment: CDR1 SGHVS and CDR2 FNYEAQ. The length of the CDR3 is 14 residues. The V end lost 0 bases, the J end lost 4 bases, and 9 bases lay between the germline ends. CDR3 sequence reads: CASSLADGRETQYF. CDR3 bases: TGTGCCAGCAGCTTAGCGGACGGGAGAGAGACCCAGTACTTC.

V usage is TRBV29-1 and J usage is TRBJ2-1; D is unresolved. In germline, CDR1 is SQVTM, CDR2 ANQGSEA. V was clipped by 8 bases and J by 0 bases, with 8 bases between them. This CDR3 comprises 12 residues. As DNA, the CDR3 is TGCAGCCCCCGGAGCTCCTACAATGAGCAGTTCTTC. Its translation is CSPRSSYNEQFF.

This clonotype was observed at least ten times. The chain has TRBV7-2 and TRBJ2-5, with D possibly being TRBD2 (6 bases). From germline, CDR1 is SGHTA and CDR2 FQGNSA. CDR3 length: 15 amino acids. Between the trimmed V and J ends, which lost 7 bases and 5 bases, there was a span of 20 bases. CDR3 loop: CASTLSGGAGETQYF. The CDR3 DNA reads as TGTGCCAGCACCCTTAGTGGAGGGGCCGGGGAGACCCAGTACTTC.

This clonotype was counted a few times. The CDR3 coding sequence is TGTGCCATCAGTGAGGGGCGAGCGGGTGGAGTCTACGAGCAGTACTTC. Translated, it gives CAISEGRAGGVYEQYF. J is TRBJ2-7 and V is TRBV10-3; TRBD2 is a possible D gene (6 bases). This CDR3 is built from 16 residues. The germline CDR1 and CDR2 sequences are ENHRY and SYGVKD. Trimming left V 2 bases short and J 3 bases short, with 17 bases between.

The V call is TRBV2, the J call TRBJ1-6; a possible D gene is TRBD1 (6 bases). Trimming cost V 5 bases and J 5 bases, with 13 bases left between them. Per the germline V gene, CDR1 is SNHLY and CDR2 is FYNNEI. The CDR3 length is 15 residues. The DNA of the CDR3 is TGTGCCAGCAGTTCTCAGGGGATAGATAATTCACCCCTCCACTTT. Translating it yields CASSSQGIDNSPLHF.

This clonotype was seen a handful of times. This chain uses TRBV9 with TRBJ2-3; TRBD2 matches 16 bases. The V gene end was trimmed by 4 bases and the J gene end by 2 bases; junction bases not matched to a gene: 7. This CDR3 has 18 residues. Germline assignment: CDR1 SGDLS and CDR2 YYNGEE. The CDR3 DNA sequence: TGTGCCAGCAGCCCGGGACTAGCGGGAGGGCCGTACACAGATACGCAGTATTTT. Its translation: CASSPGLAGGPYTDTQYF.

This clonotype showed up many times. J is TRBJ2-1 and V is TRBV20-1; 9 bases map to TRBD1. Germline-derived CDR1 and CDR2 are DFQATT and SNEGSKA (reference sequence). The trim removed 0 bases at V and 3 bases at J, leaving 3 bases unmatched. This CDR3 is built from 15 residues. The chain's CDR3 is CSAREGTGLYNEQFF. The CDR3, as DNA: TGCAGTGCTAGAGAAGGGACAGGGCTCTACAATGAGCAGTTCTTC.

The chain combines TRBV4-1 with TRBJ2-7; the match to TRBD1 covers 8 bases. Germline lookup yields CDR1 MGHRA and CDR2 YSYEKL. This CDR3 is built from 15 residues. V shed 2 bases and J 0 bases; nucleotides not matched to a gene: 3. The DNA for the CDR3 is TGCGCCAGCAGCCAACCGGGACAGGACTCCTACGAGCAGTACTTC. It yields the protein CASSQPGQDSYEQYF.

This clonotype has a handful of counts. The gene calls are TRBV24-1 and TRBJ1-4; D possibly corresponds to TRBD1 (5 bases). Trimming shortened V by 5 bases and J by 4 bases, and 16 bases separated the two germline ends. The CDR3 is made up of 16 amino acids. Germline V gene data show CDR1 as KGHDR and CDR2 as SFDVKD. CDR3 amino acids: CATSAGTDSLNEKLFF. CDR3 nucleotides: TGTGCCACCAGTGCGGGGACGGACTCTCTTAATGAAAAACTGTTTTTT.

This sequence joins TRBV7-9 and TRBJ2-7; 7 nucleotides line up with TRBD2. The CDR3 is 15 residues long. The trim removed 1 base at V and 4 bases at J, leaving 7 bases unmatched. The germline V gene encodes CDR1 SEHNR and CDR2 FQNEAQ (reference sequence). In nucleotides, the CDR3 is TGTGCCAGCAGCTTAGTTTACCGCGGGAGTTACGAGCAGTACTTC. Protein product: CASSLVYRGSYEQYF.

This clonotype was detected many times. This chain links TRBV5-1 with TRBJ2-1, with a weak D call TRBD2 (6 bases). With 3 bases removed from V and 1 base from J, the gap between germline ends came to 20 bases. The V gene's germline CDR1 is SGHRS and CDR2 YFSETQ. The length of the CDR3 is 18 residues. This CDR3 reads CASSSIHSSGSSYNEQFF. The CDR3 DNA is TGCGCCAGCAGCTCTATCCATAGCAGCGGGTCATCCTACAATGAGCAGTTCTTC.

This clonotype was seen repeatedly, ten times or more. This rearrangement joins TRBV7-2 to TRBJ1-1; no definite D call. Trimming removed 4 bases from V and 1 base from J, with 13 bases in between. This CDR3 comprises 15 residues. CDR1 and CDR2 from the germline V gene are SGHTA and FQGNSA. CDR3 sequence (DNA): TGTGCCAGCAGCTCCCGAGGGTGGGGGAACACTGAAGCTTTCTTT. It is translated as CASSSRGWGNTEAFF.

This clonotype occurred once. The chain combines TRBV6-1 with TRBJ2-3; 9 bases are a match to TRBD2. J lost 4 bases, V lost 7 bases, and 9 bases had no gene match. The CDR3 spans 15 residues. CDR1 and CDR2 (germline): MNHNS, SASEGT. Written as DNA, the CDR3 is TGTGCCAGCATGACTAGCGGAACCCTACCAGATACGCAGTATTTT. It yields the protein CASMTSGTLPDTQYF.

This clonotype was counted at least ten times. The V gene is TRBV11-2, the J gene TRBJ2-1; the D gene is possibly TRBD2 (6 bases). V lost 6 bases to trimming and J lost 7 bases, with 16 bases between them. Germline-derived CDR1 and CDR2 are SGHAT and FQNNGV. The CDR3 consists of 14 residues. DNA for the CDR3: TGTGCCAGCAGATTTGCAGGACTACATAATGAGCAGTTCTTC. This translates into CASRFAGLHNEQFF.

The rearrangement links TRBV28 to TRBJ1-1; TRBD1 agrees at 7 bases. Losses at the gene ends were 10 bases for V and 4 bases for J; bases not matched to a gene: 15. The CDR3 spans 15 residues. Per the germline V gene, CDR1 is MDHEN and CDR2 is SYDVKM. The CDR3, as DNA: TGTGCCATCTCATTAGGACAGGCCTCGGCCACTGAAGCTTTCTTT. Protein product: CAISLGQASATEAFF. The whole variable domain, filled in from reference TRBV28 and TRBJ1-1, reads DVKVTQSSRYLVKRTGEKVFLECVQDMDHENMFWYRQDPGLGLRLIYFSYDVKMKEKGDIPEGYSVSREKKERFSLILESASTNQTSMYLCAISLGQASATEAFFGQGTRLTVV.

In its sample, this clonotype was seen a few times. The chain has TRBV19 and TRBJ1-5, with a weak D call TRBD1 (5 bases). CDR3 length: 17 residues. Germline lookup yields CDR1 LNHDA and CDR2 SQIVND (reference sequence). The V end was cut by 3 bases, the J end by 0 bases, with 15 bases between. The CDR3 is CASSIGAGSYSNQPQHF. The CDR3, as DNA: TGTGCCAGTAGTATCGGGGCCGGCTCGTATAGCAATCAGCCCCAGCATTTT.

At least ten counts were recorded for this clonotype. This chain links TRBV18 with TRBJ2-3; possible D gene TRBD1, 5 bases. The germline V and J ends were trimmed by 3 bases and 2 bases, with 9 bases remaining between them. This CDR3 region has 14 residues. Germline lookup yields CDR1 KGHSH and CDR2 LQKENI. The CDR3 region is CASSPTAHTDTQYF. As DNA, the CDR3 is TGTGCCAGCTCACCGACAGCGCACACAGATACGCAGTATTTT.

Notes on this clonotype: The missing conserved phenylalanine or tryptophan at the end of this CDR3 makes a read error likely. The chain combines TRBV27 with TRBJ1-2; 9 nucleotides line up with TRBD1. CDR3 length: 15 amino acids. With 5 bases clipped from V and 1 base from J, the junction kept 5 bases outside the gene matches. Germline V lookup: CDR1 MNHEY, CDR2 SMNVEV (reference sequence). CDR3 nucleotide sequence: TGTGCCAGCAGTCGCCGGACAGGGGTTAACTATGGCTACACCCTC. Translated, it gives CASSRRTGVNYGYTL.